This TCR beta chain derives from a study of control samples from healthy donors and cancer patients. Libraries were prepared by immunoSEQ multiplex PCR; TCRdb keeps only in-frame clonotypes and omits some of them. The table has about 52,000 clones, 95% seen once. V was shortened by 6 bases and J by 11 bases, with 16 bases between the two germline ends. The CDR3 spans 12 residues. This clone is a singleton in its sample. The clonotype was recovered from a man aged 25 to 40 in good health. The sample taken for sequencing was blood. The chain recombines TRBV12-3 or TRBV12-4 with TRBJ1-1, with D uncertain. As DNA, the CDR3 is TGTGCCAGCAGACTTCAACCCCAATCGGCTTTCTTT. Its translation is CASRLQPQSAFF.